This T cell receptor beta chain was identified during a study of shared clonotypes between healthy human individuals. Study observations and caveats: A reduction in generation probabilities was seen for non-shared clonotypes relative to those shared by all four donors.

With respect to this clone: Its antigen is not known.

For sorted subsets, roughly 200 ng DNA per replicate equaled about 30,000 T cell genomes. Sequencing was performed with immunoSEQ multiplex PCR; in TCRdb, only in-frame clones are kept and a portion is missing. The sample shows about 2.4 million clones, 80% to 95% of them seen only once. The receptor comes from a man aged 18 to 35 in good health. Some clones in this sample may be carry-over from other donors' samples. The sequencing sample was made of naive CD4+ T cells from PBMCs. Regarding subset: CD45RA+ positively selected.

The CDR3 DNA is TGTGCCAGCAGCCGCCCAGGAGAGAGCTCCTACGAGCAGTACTTC. Translating gives CASSRPGESSYEQYF. The chain carries TRBV7-9 and TRBJ2-7; D is unclear. CDR1 and CDR2 (germline): SEHNR, FQNEAQ (reference sequence). The V gene lost 5 bases and the J gene lost 0 bases, with 14 bases spanning the gap. The CDR3 is 15 residues long.